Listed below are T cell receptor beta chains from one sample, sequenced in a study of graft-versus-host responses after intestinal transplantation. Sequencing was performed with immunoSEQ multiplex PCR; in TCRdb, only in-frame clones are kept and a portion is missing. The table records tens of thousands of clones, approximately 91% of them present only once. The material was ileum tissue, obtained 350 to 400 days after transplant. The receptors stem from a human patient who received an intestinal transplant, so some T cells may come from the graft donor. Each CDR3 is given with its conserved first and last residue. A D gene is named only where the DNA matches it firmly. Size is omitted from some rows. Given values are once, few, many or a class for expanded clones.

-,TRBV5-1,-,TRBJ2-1,CASSLRDNEQFF,TGCGCCAGCAGCTTACGGGACAATGAGCAGTTCTTC
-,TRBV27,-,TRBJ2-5,CASSLLWQNQETQYF,TGTGCCAGCAGTTTACTCTGGCAGAACCAAGAGACCCAGTACTTC
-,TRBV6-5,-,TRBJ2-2,CASSYYVNANTGELFF,TGTGCCAGCAGTTACTATGTCAACGCGAACACCGGGGAGCTGTTTTTT
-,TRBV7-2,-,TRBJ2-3,CASSLGTITTDTQYF,TGTGCCAGCAGCTTAGGGACTATCACCACAGATACGCAGTATTTT
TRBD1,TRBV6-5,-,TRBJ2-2,CASSDRGPSGELFF,TGTGCCAGCAGCGACAGGGGGCCTTCCGGGGAGCTGTTTTTT
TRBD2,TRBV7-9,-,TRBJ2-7,CASSPLAGGYEQYF,TGTGCCAGCAGCCCCCTAGCGGGAGGTTACGAGCAGTACTTC
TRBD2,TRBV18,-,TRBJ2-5,CASSSGLAIGRETQYF,TGTGCCAGCTCATCGGGACTAGCTATAGGGAGAGAGACCCAGTACTTC
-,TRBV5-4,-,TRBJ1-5,CASSLLRGPNQPQHF,TGTGCCAGCAGCTTGTTAAGGGGACCGAATCAGCCCCAGCATTTT
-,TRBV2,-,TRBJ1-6,CASEYAGVNSPLHF,TGTGCCAGCGAATACGCAGGGGTTAATTCACCCCTCCACTTT
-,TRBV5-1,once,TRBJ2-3,CASSLVDSQTDTQYF,TGCGCCAGCAGCTTGGTAGACTCACAAACAGATACGCAGTATTTT
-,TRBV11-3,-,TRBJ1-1,CASSMTVNTEAFF,TGTGCCAGCAGTATGACAGTGAACACTGAAGCTTTCTTT
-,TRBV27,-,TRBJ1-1,CASSYLDQRGPLNTEAFF,TGTGCCAGCAGCTACCTTGACCAACGGGGTCCTTTGAACACTGAAGCTTTCTTT
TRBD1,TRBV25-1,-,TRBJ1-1,CASSPQGIEAFF,TGTGCCAGCAGTCCACAGGGGATTGAAGCTTTCTTT
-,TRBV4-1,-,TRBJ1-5,CASSQEAGISNQPQHF,TGCGCCAGCAGCCAAGAAGCGGGGATTAGCAATCAGCCCCAGCATTTT
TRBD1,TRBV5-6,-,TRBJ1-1,CASSDGTAEAFF,TGTGCCAGCAGCGACGGGACAGCTGAAGCTTTCTTT
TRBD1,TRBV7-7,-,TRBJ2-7,CASSLDRGYEQYF,TGTGCTAGCAGCTTAGACAGGGGGTACGAGCAGTACTTC
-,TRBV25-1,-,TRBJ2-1,CASSVQYNEQFF,TGTGCCAGCAGTGTCCAATACAATGAGCAGTTCTTC
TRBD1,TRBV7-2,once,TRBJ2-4,CASSSRTGVKNIQYF,TGTGCCAGCAGCTCAAGGACAGGGGTGAAAAACATTCAGTACTTC
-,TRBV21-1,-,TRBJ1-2,CAAYGYTF,TGTGCCGCTTATGGCTACACCTTC
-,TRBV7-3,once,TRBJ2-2,CASSWGSNTGELFF,TGTGCCAGCAGCTGGGGTTCGAACACCGGGGAGCTGTTTTTT
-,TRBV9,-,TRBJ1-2,CASSVGDEGYTF,TGTGCCAGCAGCGTAGGGGATGAGGGCTACACCTTC
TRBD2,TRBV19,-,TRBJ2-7,CASSLRLAGAYEQYF,TGTGCCAGTAGTCTGAGACTAGCGGGGGCCTACGAGCAGTACTTC
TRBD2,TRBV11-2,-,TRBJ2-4,CASRSERGRPKNIQYF,TGTGCCAGCAGGTCCGAGCGGGGGCGGCCCAAAAACATTCAGTACTTC
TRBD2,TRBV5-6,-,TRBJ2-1,CASSLYSSGSYNEQFF,TGTGCCAGCAGCCTCTATTCTAGCGGGAGCTACAATGAGCAGTTCTTC
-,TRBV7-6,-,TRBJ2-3,CASSGEDTQYF,TGTGCCAGCAGTGGGGAGGATACGCAGTATTTT
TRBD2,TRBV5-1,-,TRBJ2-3,CASSLAGGSTDTQYF,TGCGCCAGCAGCTTGGCGGGGGGGAGCACAGATACGCAGTATTTT
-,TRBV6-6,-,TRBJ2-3,CASSRTGTDTQYF,TGTGCCAGCAGCCGGACAGGCACAGATACGCAGTATTTT
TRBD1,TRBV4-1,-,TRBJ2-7,CASSQNTGVAYEQYF,TGCGCCAGCAGCCAAAACACAGGGGTGGCCTACGAGCAGTACTTC
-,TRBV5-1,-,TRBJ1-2,CASSLWRNYGYTF,TGCGCCAGCAGCTTGTGGAGAAACTATGGCTACACCTTC
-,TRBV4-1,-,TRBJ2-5,CASSQVSVEETQYF,TGCGCCAGCAGCCAAGTTAGCGTCGAAGAGACCCAGTACTTC
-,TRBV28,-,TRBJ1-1,CASSLSPGTEAFF,TGTGCCAGCAGTCTGAGTCCTGGTACTGAAGCTTTCTTT
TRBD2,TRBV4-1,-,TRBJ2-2,CASSQDVPGLAVTGELFF,TGCGCCAGCAGCCAAGATGTCCCCGGACTAGCTGTGACCGGGGAGCTGTTTTTT
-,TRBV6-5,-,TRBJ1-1,CASSLQVTHPQEAFF,TGTGCCAGCAGTTTACAGGTTACCCATCCACAGGAAGCTTTCTTT
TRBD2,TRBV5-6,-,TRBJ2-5,CASSPRTSGDETQYF,TGTGCCAGCAGCCCGCGGACTAGCGGAGACGAGACCCAGTACTTC
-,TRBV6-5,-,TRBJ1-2,CASSYSDANYGYTF,TGTGCCAGCAGTTACTCGGACGCGAACTATGGCTACACCTTC
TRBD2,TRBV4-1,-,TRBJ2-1,CASSQDPPLAGGGDEQFF,TGCGCCAGCAGCCAAGATCCCCCTCTAGCGGGGGGAGGGGATGAGCAGTTCTTC
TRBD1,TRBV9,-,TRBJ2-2,CASSAPGQGNTGELFF,TGTGCCAGCAGCGCCCCGGGACAGGGAAACACCGGGGAGCTGTTTTTT
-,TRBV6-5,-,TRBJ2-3,CASSWGPSTDTQYF,TGTGCCAGCAGTTGGGGGCCTAGTACAGATACGCAGTATTTT
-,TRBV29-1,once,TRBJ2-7,CSVRTVSSYEQYF,TGCAGCGTCCGGACAGTGAGCTCCTACGAGCAGTACTTC
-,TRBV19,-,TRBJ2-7,CASSRRGGYEQYF,TGTGCCAGTAGTAGAAGAGGCGGCTACGAGCAGTACTTC
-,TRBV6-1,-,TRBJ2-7,CASSEARWRVCEQYF,TGTGCCAGCAGTGAAGCGCGATGGAGGGTCTGCGAGCAGTACTTC
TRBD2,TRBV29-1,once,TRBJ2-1,CSVEGLAGVDGLDEQFF,TGCAGCGTTGAAGGGCTAGCGGGAGTGGATGGCCTCGATGAGCAGTTCTTC
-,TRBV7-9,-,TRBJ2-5,CASSSWRGETQYF,TGTGCCAGCAGCTCGTGGAGGGGGGAGACCCAGTACTTC
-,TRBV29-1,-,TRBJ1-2,CSVGGRGKGYTF,TGCAGCGTTGGGGGCAGGGGTAAGGGCTACACCTTC
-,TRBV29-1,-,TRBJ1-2,CSVWTGNYGYTF,TGCAGCGTGTGGACGGGGAACTATGGCTACACCTTC
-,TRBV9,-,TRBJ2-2,CASSPSEEGAGELFF,TGTGCCAGCAGCCCATCAGAAGAGGGGGCCGGGGAGCTGTTTTTT
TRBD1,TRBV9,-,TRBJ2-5,CASSAGQGAGEETQYF,TGTGCCAGCAGCGCCGGACAGGGGGCAGGAGAAGAGACCCAGTACTTC
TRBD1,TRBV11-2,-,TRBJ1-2,CASSGGQGITLNYGYTF,TGTGCCAGCAGCGGAGGACAGGGAATTACCCTGAACTATGGCTACACCTTC
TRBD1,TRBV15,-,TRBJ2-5,CATGRDLGGGQTQYF,TGTGCCACCGGCAGAGATTTAGGGGGCGGGCAGACCCAGTACTTC
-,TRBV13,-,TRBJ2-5,CASSAREEETQYF,TGTGCCAGCAGCGCCAGGGAGGAAGAGACCCAGTACTTC
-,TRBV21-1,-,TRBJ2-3,CASSKDDWREVDTQYF,TGTGCCAGCAGCAAAGACGACTGGCGGGAGGTGGATACGCAGTATTTT
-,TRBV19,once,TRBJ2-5,CASSILGQLQETQYF,TGTGCCAGTAGTATATTAGGACAGCTCCAAGAGACCCAGTACTTC
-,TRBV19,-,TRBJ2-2,CASRPVAGYFGELFF,TGTGCCAGTCGCCCAGTGGCAGGCTATTTCGGGGAGCTGTTTTTT